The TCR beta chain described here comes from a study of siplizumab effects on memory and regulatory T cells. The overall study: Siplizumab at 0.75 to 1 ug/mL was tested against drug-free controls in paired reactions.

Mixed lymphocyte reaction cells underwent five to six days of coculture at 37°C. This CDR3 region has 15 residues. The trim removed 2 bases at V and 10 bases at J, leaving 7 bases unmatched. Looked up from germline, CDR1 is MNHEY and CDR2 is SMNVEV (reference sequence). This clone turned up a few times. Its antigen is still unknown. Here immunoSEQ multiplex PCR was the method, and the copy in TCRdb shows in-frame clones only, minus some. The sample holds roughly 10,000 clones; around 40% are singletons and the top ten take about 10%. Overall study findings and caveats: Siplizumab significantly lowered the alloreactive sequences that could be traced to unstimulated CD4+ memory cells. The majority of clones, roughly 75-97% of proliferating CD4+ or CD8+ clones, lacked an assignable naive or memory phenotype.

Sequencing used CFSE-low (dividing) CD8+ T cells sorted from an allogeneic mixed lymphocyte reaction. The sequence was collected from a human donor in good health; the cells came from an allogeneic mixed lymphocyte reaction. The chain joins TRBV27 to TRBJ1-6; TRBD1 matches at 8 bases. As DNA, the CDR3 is TGTGCCAGCAGTTTAGGGACAGGCCGCGGATCACCCCTCCACTTT. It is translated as CASSLGTGRGSPLHF.